These 26 T cell receptor beta chains were sequenced from one sample in a study of T cells expressing NK-cell markers. From its re-call of the 5' RACE reads, TCRdb lists each CDR3 protein once, without DNA. The sample totals about 550,000 distinct CDR3 sequences. Sample: blood T cells: a sorted CD56 or NKG2C T cell subset, CD4+ or CD8+ T cells, or bulk PBMC T cells (not recorded which). These receptors came from a man aged 18-30 years in good health.

The V call is TRBV5-1, the J call TRBJ1-5; TCRdb proposes TRBD1, but this gene call is untestable without DNA. CDR1 is SGHRS, CDR2 YFSETQ, per germline. This CDR3 contains 16 residues. CDR3 protein: CASSYAPQDGNQPQHF.

This sequence joins TRBV6-1 and TRBJ2-5. The germline V gene encodes CDR1 MNHNS and CDR2 SASEGT. CDR3 length: 16 residues. CDR3 loop: CASSPGDSSSQETQYF.

The genes are TRBV6-1 and TRBJ2-2; the D gene TCRdb calls, TRBD1, cannot be checked with no DNA. The CDR3 totals 14 residues. Germline CDR1 and CDR2: MNHNS and SASEGT. CDR3 sequence reads: CASSGQGKKGELFF.

The CDR3 loop is CASTSRQAPNYGYTF. The genes are TRBV7-9 and TRBJ1-2; TCRdb lists TRBD1, though no DNA is available to test this call. Germline lookup yields CDR1 SEHNR and CDR2 FQNEAQ (reference sequence). The CDR3 covers 15 residues.

The chain couples TRBV4-1 to TRBJ1-5; the TCRdb call, TRBD1, lacks DNA for checking. There are 15 residues in the CDR3. The V gene's germline CDR1 is MGHRA and CDR2 YSYEKL. The CDR3 loop is CASSQGGIGNQPQHF.

The V gene is TRBV7-8, the J gene TRBJ2-1; lacking DNA, the TRBD2 call made by TCRdb goes unchecked. From germline, CDR1 is SGHVS and CDR2 FQNEAQ. This CDR3 has 14 amino acids. The CDR3 loop is CASTSGVGGREQFF. Full variable domain (missing parts from reference TRBV7-8 and TRBJ2-1): GAGVSQSPRYKVAKRGQDVALRCDPISGHVSLFWYQQALGQGPEFLTYFQNEAQLDKSGLPSDRFFAERPEGSVSTLKIQRTQQEDSAVYLCASTSGVGGREQFFGPGTRLTVL.

The J gene is TRBJ2-3, the V gene TRBV27; TCRdb indicates TRBD1, and absent DNA this call remains unverified. Germline assignment: CDR1 MNHEY and CDR2 SMNVEV (reference sequence). This CDR3 is 15 amino acids long. The CDR3 region is CASSWERGRADTQYF.

The chain employs TRBV4-2 and TRBJ2-1; the TRBD2 assignment by TCRdb is unverifiable without DNA. Germline-derived CDR1 and CDR2 are LGHNA and YNFKEQ. The CDR3 has 17 residues. The CDR3 reads CASSQESPSGRDNEQFF.

The chain combines TRBV4-3 with TRBJ1-3; no DNA is available, so the TRBD1 call from TCRdb remains unchecked. CDR1 is LGHNA and CDR2 is YSLEER in the germline V gene. The CDR3 contains 16 residues. CDR3 region: CASSQDARVSGNTIYF.

The V call is TRBV7-9, the J call TRBJ2-1. CDR3 length: 15 amino acids. The germline V gene has CDR1 SEHNR and CDR2 FQNEAQ (reference sequence). The CDR3 reads CASYTGGGYYNEQFF.

V usage is TRBV15 and J usage is TRBJ2-5; TCRdb's assignment of TRBD2 cannot be checked, as there is no DNA. There are 17 residues in the CDR3. CDR1 is LNHNV and CDR2 is YYDKDF in the germline V gene (reference sequence). CDR3 sequence: CATSRGGGRAFQETQYF.

The chain uses TRBV24-1 and TRBJ2-1. The germline V gene encodes CDR1 KGHDR and CDR2 SFDVKD. This CDR3 contains 14 residues. The CDR3 loop reads CATSLSQSYNEQFF.

The chain combines TRBV18 with TRBJ2-2. This CDR3 comprises 14 residues. Germline V gives CDR1 KGHSH, CDR2 LQKENI. The chain's CDR3 is CASSPPIWTGELFF. Looking up the rest from reference TRBV18 and TRBJ2-2 gives the full variable domain: NAGVMQNPRHLVRRRGQEARLRCSPMKGHSHVYWYRQLPEEGLKFMVYLQKENIIDESGMPKERFSAEFPKEGPSILRIQQVVRGDSAAYFCASSPPIWTGELFFGEGSRLTVL.

This CDR3 is CASSPQTGLRDTEAFF. J is TRBJ1-1 and V is TRBV5-1; there is no DNA to check the TCRdb D call of TRBD1. CDR1 is SGHRS, CDR2 YFSETQ, per germline. The length of the CDR3 is 16 residues.

The chain recombines TRBV7-2 with TRBJ2-3. Germline V gene sequence: CDR1 SGHTA, CDR2 FQGNSA. This CDR3 comprises 16 residues. Here the CDR3 reads CASSLVKRTSTDTQYF. The variable domain in full, completed from reference TRBV7-2 and TRBJ2-3, reads GAGVSQSPSNKVTEKGKDVELRCDPISGHTALYWYRQSLGQGLEFLIYFQGNSAPDKSGLPSDRFSAERTGGSVSTLTIQRTQQEDSAVYLCASSLVKRTSTDTQYFGPGTRLTVL.

This chain uses TRBV6-2 or TRBV6-3 with TRBJ2-1; the D gene TCRdb calls, TRBD2, cannot be checked with no DNA. From germline, CDR1 is MNHEY and CDR2 SVGEGT. This CDR3 spans 15 amino acids. The CDR3 protein is CASIGFSGSSNEQFF.

This sequence joins TRBV29-1 and TRBJ2-5; TCRdb lists TRBD2, though no DNA is available to test this call. The CDR3 contains 14 residues. Germline V gene lookup returns CDR1 SQVTM and CDR2 ANQGSEA. This CDR3 is CSVGVSGEQETQYF.

The genes are TRBV9 and TRBJ2-1; the D call of TRBD2 rests on TCRdb alone, since no DNA is present to check it. Looked up from germline, CDR1 is SGDLS and CDR2 is YYNGEE. CDR3 length: 14 amino acids. The CDR3: CASSAGTSYNEQFF.

This chain joins TRBV29-1 and TRBJ2-3; checking the TCRdb D call of TRBD1 is not possible without DNA. The CDR3 runs to 15 residues. Looked up from germline, CDR1 is SQVTM and CDR2 is ANQGSEA. CDR3 protein: CSVEPTGGRTDTQYF.

The chain is built from TRBV12-3 or TRBV12-4 and TRBJ1-1; TCRdb calls TRBD1, which cannot be checked without DNA. CDR3 length: 15 residues. The CDR3 loop is CASKTVGHLNTEAFF.

CDR3 residues: CASSFLAARYEQYF. The chain joins TRBV28 to TRBJ2-7; TCRdb's D call, TRBD2, is unchecked because there is no DNA. Germline V gene lookup returns CDR1 MDHEN and CDR2 SYDVKM. CDR3 length: 14 residues.

The gene calls are TRBV27 and TRBJ2-3; checking the TCRdb D call of TRBD2 is not possible without DNA. Germline lookup yields CDR1 MNHEY and CDR2 SMNVEV (reference sequence). This CDR3 comprises 16 residues. The CDR3 loop reads CASSHTSGRGADTQYF.

The V call is TRBV9, the J call TRBJ2-5; without DNA, the TCRdb call of TRBD1 cannot be checked. The CDR3 has 17 amino acids. Germline V gene lookup returns CDR1 SGDLS and CDR2 YYNGEE. The CDR3 reads CASSVEANGGGKETQYF.

The chain links TRBV7-2 to TRBJ1-5; TCRdb returns TRBD1, unconfirmable since there is no DNA. CDR3 size: 14 residues. Germline V gene lookup returns CDR1 SGHTA and CDR2 FQGNSA. The CDR3 sequence: CASSATGGEQPQHF. The whole variable domain, remainder taken from reference TRBV7-2 and TRBJ1-5, is GAGVSQSPSNKVTEKGKDVELRCDPISGHTALYWYRQSLGQGLEFLIYFQGNSAPDKSGLPSDRFSAERTGGSVSTLTIQRTQQEDSAVYLCASSATGGEQPQHFGDGTRLSIL.

This chain links TRBV3-1 with TRBJ1-5. Germline V gene sequence: CDR1 LGHDT, CDR2 YNNKEL (reference sequence). The CDR3 contains 15 residues. This CDR3 reads CASSQVRQGGQPQHF. Full variable domain (rest looked up from reference TRBV3-1 and TRBJ1-5): DTAVSQTPKYLVTQMGNDKSIKCEQNLGHDTMYWYKQDSKKFLKIMFSYNNKELIINETVPNRFSPKSPDKAHLNLHINSLELGDSAVYFCASSQVRQGGQPQHFGDGTRLSIL.

This chain uses TRBV5-1 with TRBJ2-7; TCRdb proposes TRBD1, but this gene call is untestable without DNA. The CDR3 covers 14 residues. Germline V CDR1 and CDR2: SGHRS, YFSETQ. The CDR3 region is CASSQGPRNYEQYF.